This TCR beta chain was sequenced in a study of CD8 T cells in ankylosing spondylitis. Study-level findings and limits: The study looked at matched synovial fluid samples from ankylosing spondylitis patients. Disease-linked clones were reported to be significantly enriched there. About 8 highly homologous variants made up a TCR beta motif, and this motif appeared characteristic of ankylosing spondylitis blood.

TCRdb used MiXCR to reprocess the 5' RACE reads, holding one entry per CDR3 protein. The table lists 250,000 or so distinct CDR3 sequences, 9.5% to 12% of them singletons, with around 6.5% in the top ten. As for this clonotype: Its antigen is not identified.

This CDR3 spans 15 amino acids. The V end was cut by 3 bases, the J end by 0 bases, with 8 bases between. The germline V gene encodes CDR1 SEHNR and CDR2 FQNEAQ (reference sequence). This receptor was identified in a male donor with ankylosing spondylitis or in good health (not recorded which). The chain joins TRBV7-9 to TRBJ1-4; D possibly corresponds to TRBD1 (6 bases). Sequenced input: blood, either unsorted or a sorted T cell fraction (not recorded which). The CDR3, as DNA: TGTGCCAGCAGCTTTGGGGGCCCAACTAATGAAAAACTGTTTTTT. It is translated as CASSFGGPTNEKLFF.